The 23 T cell receptor beta chains below were found in one sample sequenced in a study of blood T cell repertoires in COVID-19. Using immunoSEQ multiplex PCR, the repertoire was profiled, and TCRdb retains in-frame clones only, with some absent. This sample has some 300,000 clones; more than 85% occur once, and the top ten carry 1.3%. The specimen sequenced was peripheral blood. These receptors originate from a man between 65 and 85 years old with acute or convalescent COVID-19.

The chain combines TRBV19 with TRBJ2-7; 10 bases align to TRBD1. Germline trimming cut 4 bases from V and 6 bases from J; bases unmatched to any gene: 12. Germline V gives CDR1 LNHDA, CDR2 SQIVND (reference sequence). This CDR3 has 16 residues. In DNA form, the CDR3 reads TGTGCCAGTAGTAAAGATCCCGGGACAGGGGCCTTCGAGCAGTACTTC. Encoded protein: CASSKDPGTGAFEQYF.

This clone was seen a single time. V usage is TRBV18 and J usage is TRBJ2-7; a possible D gene is TRBD1 (6 bases). This CDR3 has 14 amino acids. V was shortened by 9 bases and J by 2 bases, with 17 bases between the two germline ends. Per the germline V gene, CDR1 is KGHSH and CDR2 is LQKENI. The CDR3 bases are TGTGCCAGTACCACCACAGAGGGGGCCTACGAGCAGTACTTC. Amino acids: CASTTTEGAYEQYF. Filled out from reference TRBV18 and TRBJ2-7, the complete variable domain reads NAGVMQNPRHLVRRRGQEARLRCSPMKGHSHVYWYRQLPEEGLKFMVYLQKENIIDESGMPKERFSAEFPKEGPSILRIQQVVRGDSAAYFCASTTTEGAYEQYFGPGTRLTVT.

The rearrangement joins TRBV30 to TRBJ2-1, with 11 nucleotides matching TRBD2. Germline loops: CDR1 GTSNPN, CDR2 SVGIG (reference sequence). The CDR3 is made up of 14 amino acids. The junction had 1 base not matched to a gene; V was cut back by 1 base and J by 5 bases. The CDR3 region is CAWSELAGDNEQFF. CDR3 DNA sequence: TGTGCCTGGAGTGAACTAGCGGGGGACAATGAGCAGTTCTTC.

In this sample, this clone turned up once. The rearrangement uses TRBV29-1 and TRBJ2-1, with D perhaps TRBD2 (6 bases). CDR1 SQVTM and CDR2 ANQGSEA come from the germline V gene. This CDR3 comprises 15 residues. V was cut by 3 bases and J by 7 bases, with 19 bases left in between. The CDR3 reads CSVEGGGLIGNEQFF. The DNA for the CDR3 is TGCAGCGTTGAGGGGGGAGGTCTCATCGGGAATGAGCAGTTCTTC.

The chain combines TRBV3-1 (or the pseudogene TRBV3-2) with TRBJ2-3; 10 bases agree with TRBD2. The V gene end was trimmed by 6 bases and the J gene end by 2 bases; junction bases not matched to a gene: 5. This CDR3 is 15 amino acids long. Germline V gives CDR1 LGHDT, CDR2 YNNKEL (reference sequence). This CDR3 is CASRAGTSATDTQYF. For the CDR3, the DNA is TGTGCCAGCAGGGCCGGGACTAGCGCCACAGATACGCAGTATTTT.

This chain connects TRBV24-1 to TRBJ1-3, with 8 bases lining up with TRBD1. CDR1 and CDR2 (germline): KGHDR, SFDVKD. The CDR3 length is 16 residues. Trimming cost V 2 bases and J 0 bases; bases outside gene matches: 2. The CDR3 protein is CATSDSTGGSGNTIYF. CDR3 in DNA: TGTGCCACCAGTGATTCTACAGGGGGCTCTGGAAACACCATATATTTT.

This chain joins TRBV10-3 and TRBJ1-2, with TRBD1 matching 9 bases. Germline CDR1 reads ENHRY; CDR2 reads SYGVKD. The CDR3 is 14 amino acids. J gave up 3 bases and V 2 bases, and 1 base lay outside the gene matches. Here the CDR3 reads CAISERQGDYGYTF. CDR3 nucleotides: TGTGCCATCAGTGAGCGACAGGGGGACTATGGCTACACCTTC.

V is TRBV12-3 or TRBV12-4 and J is TRBJ2-3; D perhaps matches TRBD1 (6 bases). The CDR3 length is 13 residues. V lost 6 bases, J lost 4 bases, and 11 bases lay in between. CDR3 in amino acids: CASRTGSADTQYF. CDR3 coding DNA: TGTGCCAGCAGAACAGGGTCCGCAGATACGCAGTATTTT.

CDR3 in amino acids: CASSPIEMRGYTF. The CDR3 DNA reads as TGTGCCAGCTCACCAATCGAGATGAGGGGCTACACCTTC. The rearrangement joins TRBV18 to TRBJ1-2; D remains ambiguous. The V gene's germline CDR1 is KGHSH and CDR2 LQKENI. The length of the CDR3 is 13 residues. V was cut by 2 bases and J by 8 bases, with 12 bases left in between.

This chain connects TRBV6-6 to TRBJ2-7; TRBD2 agrees at 7 bases. Germline V CDR1 and CDR2: MNHNY, SVGAGI (reference sequence). This CDR3 is 14 amino acids long. V lost 6 bases, J lost 2 bases, and 7 bases stayed unmatched. The CDR3 region has the DNA TGTGCCAGCAGCCGGACTAGGGGCGCCTACGAGCAGTACTTC. It translates to CASSRTRGAYEQYF.

The V call is TRBV4-3, the J call TRBJ2-2; D not resolved. Trimming cost V 0 bases and J 0 bases, with 8 bases left between them. The CDR3 is 16 residues long. The germline gives CDR1 LGHNA, CDR2 YSLEER. The CDR3 DNA reads as TGCGCCAGCAGCCAAGATTTCCTAACGAACACCGGGGAGCTGTTTTTT. It specifies CASSQDFLTNTGELFF.

The gene calls are TRBV5-1 and TRBJ2-5; maybe TRBD1 (6 bases). Germline lookup yields CDR1 SGHRS and CDR2 YFSETQ. V lost 2 bases and J lost 0, with 20 bases in between. The CDR3 consists of 18 residues. CDR3 nucleotides: TGCGCCAGCAGCTTTCGGCCGAACAGGGTAGGGTACCAAGAGACCCAGTACTTC. Protein: CASSFRPNRVGYQETQYF. Drawing the rest from reference TRBV5-1 and TRBJ2-5, the complete variable domain is KAGVTQTPRYLIKTRGQQVTLSCSPISGHRSVSWYQQTPGQGLQFLFEYFSETQRNKGNFPGRFSGRQFSNSRSEMNVSTLELGDSALYLCASSFRPNRVGYQETQYFGPGTRLLVL.

V is TRBV19 and J is TRBJ1-4; possibly TRBD1 for D (5 bases). The germline gives CDR1 LNHDA, CDR2 SQIVND (reference sequence). This CDR3 contains 13 residues. V shed 9 bases and J shed 8 bases, with 16 bases lying between them. CDR3 coding DNA: TGTGCCAGCAAACGAAGGGGAAACGAAAAACTGTTTTTT. The encoded protein is CASKRRGNEKLFF.

The J gene is TRBJ1-1, the V gene TRBV24-1; D gene ambiguous. V lost 4 bases, J lost 3 bases, and 11 bases lay in between. The CDR3 is 14 amino acids. CDR1 is KGHDR and CDR2 is SFDVKD in the germline V gene. This chain's CDR3 is CATSDYTMDTEAFF. The CDR3 DNA reads TGTGCCACCAGTGACTATACGATGGACACTGAAGCTTTCTTT.

This chain links TRBV6-1 with TRBJ1-2; D perhaps matches TRBD1 (5 bases). There are 15 residues in the CDR3. Germline CDR1 MNHNS, CDR2 SASEGT. The V end lost 1 base, the J end lost 5 bases, and 14 bases lay between the germline ends. Here the CDR3 reads CASSEVGVMGYGYTF. CDR3 DNA: TGTGCCAGCAGTGAAGTAGGGGTGATGGGTTATGGCTACACCTTC.

The rearrangement joins TRBV12-3 or TRBV12-4 to TRBJ2-7; the D gene is possibly TRBD1 (5 bases). The CDR3 has 13 residues. V was trimmed by 7 bases and J by 3 bases, leaving 13 bases between them. CDR3 DNA: TGTGCCAGCACCCTAGGGGCAAACTACGAGCAGTACTTC. Encoded protein: CASTLGANYEQYF.

As concerns this clone: One end of the junction varies from germline; a read error may be responsible. The chain joins TRBV3-1 (or the pseudogene TRBV3-2) to TRBJ1-2; D remains unclear. There are 13 residues in the CDR3. CDR1 is LGHDT, CDR2 YNNKEL, per germline (reference sequence). The DNA of the CDR3 is TGTGCCAGCAGCCAAGTCTCTAACTATGGCTACATCTTC. It translates to CASSQVSNYGYIF.

V and J are TRBV18 and TRBJ1-1, with D hard to call. This CDR3 comprises 15 residues. The V gene's germline CDR1 is KGHSH and CDR2 LQKENI. The V end was cut by 6 bases, the J end by 5 bases, with 19 bases between. The CDR3 region is CASSPNIGRETEAFF. CDR3 coding DNA: TGTGCCAGCTCCCCTAACATAGGGAGAGAGACTGAAGCTTTCTTT.

The genes are TRBV5-1 and TRBJ2-7, with 9 nucleotides matching TRBD2. Losses at the gene ends were 4 bases for V and 3 bases for J; bases not matched to a gene: 5. The CDR3 spans 14 residues. Germline V gives CDR1 SGHRS, CDR2 YFSETQ. The CDR3 DNA follows: TGCGCCAGCAGCGAGACTAGCGGAAACTACGAGCAGTACTTC. Encoded protein: CASSETSGNYEQYF.

The V call is TRBV3-1 (or the pseudogene TRBV3-2), the J call TRBJ1-6; D possibly corresponds to TRBD1 (5 bases). The CDR3 has 14 amino acids. Germline V CDR1 and CDR2: LGHDT, YNNKEL (reference sequence). The V end was cut by 3 bases, the J end by 10 bases, with 13 bases between. The CDR3 nucleotides are TGTGCCAGCAGCCAGATGGGGGGAGAGTCACCCCTCCACTTT. Translation gives CASSQMGGESPLHF.

This clone was detected ten times or more. The chain carries TRBV19 and TRBJ2-3; D remains ambiguous. The germline V gene has CDR1 LNHDA and CDR2 SQIVND (reference sequence). The germline V and J ends were trimmed by 1 base and 1 base, with 12 bases remaining between them. The CDR3 sequence is 16 residues long. The CDR3 spells CASSIGGSEGTDTQYF. The DNA of the CDR3 is TGTGCCAGTAGTATAGGAGGCAGCGAAGGCACAGATACGCAGTATTTT.

The genes are TRBV9 and TRBJ2-5, with TRBD1 as a possible D gene (5 bases). Trimming stripped 0 bases from V and 1 base from J, with 16 bases between. The CDR3 has 17 amino acids. Germline V gives CDR1 SGDLS, CDR2 YYNGEE. CDR3: CASSVGIDRTLQETQYF. CDR3 DNA sequence: TGTGCCAGCAGCGTAGGGATCGACAGAACCCTCCAAGAGACCCAGTACTTC.

The gene calls are TRBV9 and TRBJ2-7; TRBD2 is a possible D gene (7 bases). This CDR3 region has 14 residues. Deletions cut 3 bases from V and 2 bases from J, with 12 bases between. Germline CDR1 reads SGDLS; CDR2 reads YYNGEE. The chain's CDR3 is CASSEGGQTYEQYF. CDR3 DNA sequence: TGTGCCAGCAGCGAGGGGGGGCAGACCTACGAGCAGTACTTC.